This section outlines one T cell receptor (beta chain) sequence together with its context. Germline and junction disagree at one end, which may indicate a read error. Germline-derived CDR1 and CDR2 are SGHTA and FQGNSA. The CDR3 is made up of 18 amino acids. The sample is drawn from a study of blood T cells in healthy people across ages. On the study more broadly: Researchers report that template switching captured about one barcoded beta molecule per two T cells.

With a J-beta primer mix and a sample-barcoded 5' primer, a second PCR ran about 7 to 12 cycles. TCRdb recomputed calls from the 5' RACE reads with MiXCR, one row per CDR3 protein. Counted here are about 380,000 distinct CDR3 sequences, more than 45% occurring once; the ten biggest clones make up roughly 51%. Individuals who donated were healthy Caucasians from Russia aged roughly 6 to 100. The chain combines TRBV7-2 with TRBJ2-3; D is unresolved. The sample consisted of blood. This sequence originates from a man between 60 and 75 years old in good health. CDR3 nucleotides: TGTGCCGGCAGCTTAGCCCCCCGACTCTACCGAAGCACAGATACGCAGTATTTT. Translation gives CAGSLAPRLYRSTDTQYF. The full variable domain, completed using reference TRBV7-2 and TRBJ2-3, is GAGVSQSPSNKVTEKGKDVELRCDPISGHTALYWYRQSLGQGLEFLIYFQGNSAPDKSGLPSDRFSAERTGGSVSTLTIQRTQQEDSAVYLCAGSLAPRLYRSTDTQYFGPGTRLTVL.